This T cell receptor beta chain is from a study of blood T cell repertoires in COVID-19. Profiling relied on immunoSEQ multiplex PCR, and the TCRdb table lists in-frame clones only, not all of them. This sample has roughly 260,000 clones, with about 83% found just once. The CDR3 length is 16 residues. Germline trimming cut 5 bases from V and 6 bases from J; bases unmatched to any gene: 9. Germline V CDR1 and CDR2: SEHNR, FQNEAQ (reference sequence). The sequence was obtained from a middle-aged woman who had been exposed to COVID-19. J is TRBJ2-2 and V is TRBV7-9; 10 bases align to TRBD1. Sequencing used PBMCs or T cells enriched from blood (not recorded which). The CDR3 region is CASSPPGQGPSGELFF. The DNA of the CDR3 is TGTGCCAGCAGCCCCCCGGGACAGGGGCCCTCCGGGGAGCTGTTTTTT.